These T cell receptor beta chains were read from a single sample in a study of identical twins. TCRdb itself ran the 5' RACE reads through MiXCR, one entry per CDR3 protein. Here the sample spans 1.5 million to 2 million distinct CDR3 sequences, about 30% being singletons. The specimen sequenced was cord blood. These TCRs come from a newborn girl in good health. The CDR3 runs from the conserved cysteine through the conserved F or W.

v_call: TRBV27; j_call: TRBJ2-5; cdr3_aa: CASSSLTVGETQYF
v_call: TRBV9; j_call: TRBJ2-1; cdr3_aa: CASSDTSGRNNEQFF
v_call: TRBV5-1; j_call: -; cdr3_aa: CASSSGLAGPTHYEQYF
v_call: TRBV6-5; j_call: TRBJ2-1; cdr3_aa: CASSYSGGEAYNEQFF
v_call: TRBV20-1; j_call: TRBJ1-5; cdr3_aa: CSARTKIGQPQHF
v_call: TRBV2; j_call: TRBJ2-1; cdr3_aa: CASSGGWYNEQFF
v_call: TRBV11-1; j_call: TRBJ2-1; cdr3_aa: CASSLVGGRISSEQFF
v_call: TRBV24-1; j_call: TRBJ2-7; cdr3_aa: CATSDSTAGSYEQYF
v_call: TRBV20-1; j_call: TRBJ1-6; cdr3_aa: CSAIPGQGFSPLHF
v_call: TRBV10-3; j_call: TRBJ2-7; cdr3_aa: CAISNNRYEQYF
v_call: TRBV30; j_call: TRBJ1-2; cdr3_aa: CAWTGTGHGYTF
v_call: TRBV12-3/TRBV12-4; j_call: TRBJ2-4; cdr3_aa: CASSFLAGEPTAKNIQYF
v_call: TRBV2; j_call: TRBJ1-1; cdr3_aa: CASYVGNTEAFF
v_call: TRBV25-1; j_call: TRBJ2-1; cdr3_aa: CASSMGQGDYNEQFF
v_call: TRBV21-1; j_call: TRBJ2-3; cdr3_aa: CASSKPGQGPDAQYF
v_call: TRBV5-6; j_call: TRBJ2-7; cdr3_aa: CAGSLYSSYEQYF
v_call: TRBV20-1; j_call: TRBJ2-7; cdr3_aa: CSAVRTKSSYEQYF
v_call: TRBV4-2; j_call: TRBJ2-3; cdr3_aa: CASSQEREGGTQYF
v_call: TRBV4-1; j_call: TRBJ2-3; cdr3_aa: CASSQKRTSTDTQYF
v_call: TRBV5-4; j_call: TRBJ2-3; cdr3_aa: CASSLEGGRKTDTQYF
v_call: TRBV6-5; j_call: TRBJ2-3; cdr3_aa: CASGLSGTSTDTQYF
v_call: TRBV10-3; j_call: TRBJ2-7; cdr3_aa: CAISEEIGHLAYEQYF
v_call: TRBV10-3; j_call: TRBJ1-5; cdr3_aa: CAISGTGNSNQPQHF
v_call: TRBV3-1; j_call: TRBJ2-1; cdr3_aa: CASSQVASGRRNEQFF
v_call: TRBV2; j_call: TRBJ1-4; cdr3_aa: CASSVLQNEKLFF
v_call: TRBV18; j_call: TRBJ1-5; cdr3_aa: CASSPSGTFNQPQHF
v_call: TRBV7-2; j_call: TRBJ2-1; cdr3_aa: CASSFAGTSGYNEQFF
v_call: TRBV3-1; j_call: TRBJ2-7; cdr3_aa: CASSHMASGRRYEQYF
v_call: TRBV5-6; j_call: TRBJ2-1; cdr3_aa: CASSFRSGQQFF
v_call: TRBV10-2; j_call: TRBJ2-3; cdr3_aa: CASLPGGRTDTQYF
v_call: TRBV4-1; j_call: TRBJ1-2; cdr3_aa: CASSQQGQGDGYTF
v_call: TRBV20-1; j_call: TRBJ1-5; cdr3_aa: CSARPKGARGNQPQHF
v_call: TRBV4-2; j_call: TRBJ2-5; cdr3_aa: CASSQDGLAGVLEQYF
v_call: TRBV6-6; j_call: TRBJ1-2; cdr3_aa: CASGGTVQGGGYGYTF
v_call: TRBV27; j_call: TRBJ1-2; cdr3_aa: CASSLSNNYGYTF
v_call: TRBV7-2; j_call: TRBJ2-3; cdr3_aa: CASSLPSGLGDTQYF
v_call: TRBV28; j_call: TRBJ2-3; cdr3_aa: CASSQSSWGDTDTQCF
v_call: TRBV7-2; j_call: TRBJ2-5; cdr3_aa: CASSPRSWLPTLPQETQYF
v_call: TRBV28; j_call: TRBJ2-5; cdr3_aa: CASRHYYLQETQYF
v_call: TRBV2; j_call: TRBJ1-4; cdr3_aa: CASRGQGNEKLFF
v_call: TRBV27; j_call: TRBJ1-2; cdr3_aa: CASRAGGSSYGYTF
v_call: TRBV20-1; j_call: TRBJ2-3; cdr3_aa: CSASGREGADTQYF
v_call: TRBV5-1; j_call: TRBJ2-1; cdr3_aa: CASSWGFYNEQFF
v_call: TRBV7-9; j_call: TRBJ1-6; cdr3_aa: CASSVDRQNSPLHF
v_call: TRBV12-3/TRBV12-4; j_call: TRBJ2-1; cdr3_aa: CASSLRSRRSNEQFF
v_call: TRBV20-1; j_call: TRBJ1-5; cdr3_aa: CSAGQRRQPQHF
v_call: TRBV20-1; j_call: TRBJ1-2; cdr3_aa: CSARDSQGTLYGYTF
v_call: TRBV6-1; j_call: TRBJ2-1; cdr3_aa: CASSEPGGVNEQFF
v_call: TRBV6-6; j_call: TRBJ2-4; cdr3_aa: CASSYSGGGQNIQYF
v_call: TRBV7-9; j_call: TRBJ1-4; cdr3_aa: CASSFREEKLFF
v_call: TRBV20-1; j_call: TRBJ1-1; cdr3_aa: CSASWRGRTPEAFF
v_call: TRBV20-1; j_call: TRBJ2-3; cdr3_aa: CSARLYRTDTQYF
v_call: TRBV19; j_call: TRBJ2-3; cdr3_aa: CASSIETPGRRHTQYF